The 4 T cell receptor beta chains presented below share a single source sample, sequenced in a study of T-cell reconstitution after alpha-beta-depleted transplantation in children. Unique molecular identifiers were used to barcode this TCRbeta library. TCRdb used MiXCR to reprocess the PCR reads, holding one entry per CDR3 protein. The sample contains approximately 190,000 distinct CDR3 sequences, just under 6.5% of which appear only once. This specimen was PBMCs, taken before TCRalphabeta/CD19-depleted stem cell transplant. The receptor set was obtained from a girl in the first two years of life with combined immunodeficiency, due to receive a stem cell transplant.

This chain's CDR3 is CASSVGPQETQYF. The CDR3 DNA follows: TGTGCCAGCAGCGTGGGACCACAAGAGACCCAGTACTTC. The gene calls are TRBV7-2 and TRBJ2-5; D may be TRBD1 or TRBD2 (5 bases each). Germline V gene lookup returns CDR1 SGHTA and CDR2 FQGNSA. CDR3 length: 13 amino acids. V lost 5 bases and J 2 bases, leaving 9 bases between the germline ends. Supplemented by reference TRBV7-2 and TRBJ2-5, the full variable domain reads GAGVSQSPSNKVTEKGKDVELRCDPISGHTALYWYRQSLGQGLEFLIYFQGNSAPDKSGLPSDRFSAERTGGSVSTLTIQRTQQEDSAVYLCASSVGPQETQYFGPGTRLLVL.

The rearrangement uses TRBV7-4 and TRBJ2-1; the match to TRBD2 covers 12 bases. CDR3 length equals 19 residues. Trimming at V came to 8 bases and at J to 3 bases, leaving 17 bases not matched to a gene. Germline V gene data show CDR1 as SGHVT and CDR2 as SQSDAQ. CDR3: CASCVKSTSGGTFYNEQFF. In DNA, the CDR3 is TGTGCCAGCTGCGTAAAGAGCACTAGCGGGGGGACCTTCTACAATGAGCAGTTCTTC. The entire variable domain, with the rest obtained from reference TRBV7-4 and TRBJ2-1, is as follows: GAGVSQSPRYKVAKRGRDVALRCDSISGHVTLYWYRQTLGQGSEVLTYSQSDAQRDKSGRPSGRFSAERPERSVSTLKIQRTEQGDSAVYLCASCVKSTSGGTFYNEQFFGPGTRLTVL.

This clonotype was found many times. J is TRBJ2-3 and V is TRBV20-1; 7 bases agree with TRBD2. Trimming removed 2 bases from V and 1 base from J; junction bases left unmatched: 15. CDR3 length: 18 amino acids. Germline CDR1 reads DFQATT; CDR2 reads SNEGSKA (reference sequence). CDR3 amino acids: CSARIGSGMISGTDTQYF. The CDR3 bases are TGCAGTGCTAGAATTGGGAGCGGGATGATTTCTGGCACAGATACGCAGTATTTT.

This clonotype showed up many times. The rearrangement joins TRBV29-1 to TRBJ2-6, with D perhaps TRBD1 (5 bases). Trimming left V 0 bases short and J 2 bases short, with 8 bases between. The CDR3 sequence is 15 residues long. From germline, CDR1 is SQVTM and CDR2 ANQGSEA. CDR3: CSVEETEPGANVLTF. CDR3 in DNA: TGCAGCGTTGAAGAGACAGAACCTGGGGCCAACGTCCTGACTTTC.